A single sample is the source of the 17 T cell receptor beta chains below, sequenced in a study of OX40 agonist ivuxolimab in advanced cancers. Measured with immunoSEQ multiplex PCR; TCRdb has only the in-frame clones, and not every one. The sample holds 73,000 or so clones, about 82% seen once. The sequences come from CD4+ or CD8+ T cells sorted from blood, collected in a trial of the OX40 agonist ivuxolimab. The receptors originated from an adult with an advanced solid tumor such as melanoma, head and neck, liver or kidney cancer.

J is TRBJ2-1 and V is TRBV30, with 7 bases fitting TRBD1. Germline V lookup: CDR1 GTSNPN, CDR2 SVGIG (reference sequence). Germline trimming cut 2 bases from V and 3 bases from J; bases unmatched to any gene: 4. This CDR3 has 14 amino acids. The CDR3 protein is CAWSLGQLYNEQFF. In DNA, the CDR3 is TGTGCCTGGAGTCTGGGACAGCTCTACAATGAGCAGTTCTTC.

The genes are TRBV10-3 and TRBJ1-5, with D perhaps TRBD1 (5 bases). Germline CDR1 ENHRY, CDR2 SYGVKD. Deletions cut 11 bases from V and 7 bases from J, with 15 bases between. The CDR3 is made up of 12 amino acids. In DNA form, the CDR3 reads TGTGCCTCAGGGCTGGAGGGGCAGCCCCAGCATTTT. It encodes CASGLEGQPQHF.

The chain joins TRBV6-1 to TRBJ1-6; TRBD1 matches 7 bases. This CDR3 has 14 amino acids. Germline CDR1 and CDR2: MNHNS and SASEGT. V lost 4 bases to trimming and J lost 10 bases; unmatched junction nucleotides: 7. This chain's CDR3 is CASSATGSESPLHF. The CDR3 coding sequence is TGTGCCAGCAGTGCGACAGGGTCAGAATCACCCCTCCACTTT.

The chain combines TRBV7-2 with TRBJ2-1; D is unresolved. The V gene lost 1 base and the J gene lost 7 bases, with 11 bases spanning the gap. The germline CDR1 and CDR2 sequences are SGHTA and FQGNSA. The CDR3 contains 14 residues. The CDR3 nucleotides are TGTGCCAGCAGCTTAGGGACCTTATCTAATGAGCAGTTCTTC. This sequence encodes CASSLGTLSNEQFF.

This sequence joins TRBV4-2 and TRBJ1-4, with D perhaps TRBD1 (5 bases). This CDR3 is built from 17 residues. The V gene's germline CDR1 is LGHNA and CDR2 YNFKEQ. V was trimmed by 4 bases and J by 0 bases, leaving 15 bases between them. The CDR3 protein is CASSPSLAGPTNEKLFF. The CDR3 nucleotides are TGTGCCAGCAGCCCCTCTTTGGCGGGACCAACTAATGAAAAACTGTTTTTT.

The chain carries TRBV7-2 and TRBJ1-5, with TRBD1 matching over 11 bases. Trimming cost V 1 base and J 4 bases; bases outside gene matches: 9. The CDR3 extends over 18 amino acids. CDR1 is SGHTA and CDR2 is FQGNSA in the germline V gene. CDR3 sequence (DNA): TGTGCCAGCAGCTTAGGGACAGGGGGCGCGGGGGGTAATCAGCCCCAGCATTTT. Protein product: CASSLGTGGAGGNQPQHF.

V gene TRBV25-1 combines with J gene TRBJ1-2; 9 bases are shared with TRBD1. The CDR3 is 16 residues long. Losses at the gene ends were 3 bases for V and 4 bases for J; bases not matched to a gene: 9. Germline values: CDR1 MGHDK, CDR2 SYGVNS. The DNA of the CDR3 is TGTGCCAGCAGTGACTCCCGGACAGGGGCCGCCTATGGCTACACCTTC. Translation gives CASSDSRTGAAYGYTF.

This chain joins TRBV11-2 and TRBJ2-1; D gene unclear. This CDR3 is 11 amino acids long. Germline V CDR1 and CDR2: SGHAT, FQNNGV. V was clipped by 5 bases and J by 15 bases, with 14 bases between them. This chain's CDR3 is CASSLDLRPFF. CDR3 DNA: TGTGCCAGCAGCCTCGACTTAAGGCCGTTCTTC.

The V and J genes are TRBV5-8 and TRBJ2-3; D unclear. The CDR3 runs 12 residues. CDR1 is SGHTS and CDR2 is YDEGEE in the germline V gene. Deletions cut 5 bases from V and 5 bases from J, with 9 bases between. CDR3: CASRPTQDTQYF. CDR3 sequence (DNA): TGTGCCAGCAGGCCGACTCAAGATACGCAGTATTTT.

This chain connects TRBV5-4 to TRBJ2-2; D gene ambiguous. This CDR3 region has 14 residues. CDR1 SGHNT and CDR2 YYREEE come from the germline V gene (reference sequence). The V end was cut by 1 base, the J end by 3 bases, with 7 bases between. CDR3 sequence: CASSLPTHTGELFF. CDR3 coding DNA: TGTGCCAGCAGCTTGCCTACCCACACCGGGGAGCTGTTTTTT. Filled out from reference TRBV5-4 and TRBJ2-2, the complete variable domain reads ETGVTQSPTHLIKTRGQQVTLRCSSQSGHNTVSWYQQALGQGPQFIFQYYREEENGRGNFPPRFSGLQFPNYSSELNVNALELDDSALYLCASSLPTHTGELFFGEGSRLTVL.

This chain links TRBV19 with TRBJ1-1, with D unresolved. Germline V gene lookup returns CDR1 LNHDA and CDR2 SQIVND (reference sequence). With 5 bases removed from V and 5 bases from J, the gap between germline ends came to 9 bases. The CDR3 contains 12 residues. The CDR3 DNA reads as TGTGCCAGTAGTCTCGGTCTGACTGAAGCTTTCTTT. It specifies CASSLGLTEAFF. The whole variable domain, remainder taken from reference TRBV19 and TRBJ1-1, is DGGITQSPKYLFRKEGQNVTLSCEQNLNHDAMYWYRQDPGQGLRLIYYSQIVNDFQKGDIAEGYSVSREKKESFPLTVTSAQKNPTAFYLCASSLGLTEAFFGQGTRLTVV.

This chain links TRBV6-5 with TRBJ2-1, with 9 positions matching TRBD1. Per germline, CDR1 MNHEY and CDR2 SVGAGI. V dropped 7 bases and J dropped 8; count of bases not matched to a gene: 9. The CDR3 is made up of 14 amino acids. The CDR3 coding sequence is TGTGCCAGCACCGGACAGGGGCGGGGACATGAGCAGTTCTTC. Its protein product is CASTGQGRGHEQFF.

Concerning this clone itself: This sample also contains other DNA sequences that code for the same CDR3. The rearrangement links TRBV7-2 to TRBJ1-2; D not certain. CDR3 length: 13 amino acids. Germline CDR1 and CDR2: SGHTA and FQGNSA. Trimming pared 5 bases from V and 8 bases from J, leaving 15 bases between. The CDR3, as DNA: TGTGCCAGCAGCCTAACAGAGAGGAAGGGCTACACCTTC. Translating it yields CASSLTERKGYTF.

This clone appeared once. This chain joins TRBV28 and TRBJ2-7; TRBD1 agrees at 7 bases. Germline CDR1 reads MDHEN; CDR2 reads SYDVKM. This CDR3 contains 12 residues. Losses at the gene ends were 6 bases for V and 3 bases for J; bases not matched to a gene: 2. CDR3 residues: CASSSGGYEQYF. Written as DNA, the CDR3 is TGTGCCAGCAGCTCAGGGGGCTACGAGCAGTACTTC.

This clone was found a few times. V gene TRBV12-5 combines with J gene TRBJ2-1; D is possibly TRBD2 (6 bases). V was clipped by 4 bases and J by 8 bases, with 18 bases between them. Germline V lookup: CDR1 LGHNT, CDR2 FRNRAP. The length of the CDR3 is 15 residues. As DNA, the CDR3 is TGTGCTAGTGGTTGGGGGACTCCTACCGGTGATGAGCAGTTCTTC. This translates into CASGWGTPTGDEQFF.

The rearrangement joins TRBV18 to TRBJ2-2; tentatively, D is TRBD1 (5 bases). V was cut by 0 bases and J by 9 bases, with 17 bases left in between. The CDR3 runs 16 residues. Germline V CDR1 and CDR2: KGHSH, LQKENI. CDR3 nucleotide sequence: TGTGCCAGCTCACCACCAGTGACAGAGCTCATCTGGGAGCTGTTTTTT. It specifies CASSPPVTELIWELFF.

The gene calls are TRBV18 and TRBJ1-6; D possibly corresponds to TRBD1 (5 bases). CDR3 length: 16 amino acids. Germline V gives CDR1 KGHSH, CDR2 LQKENI. Trimming left V 6 bases short and J 6 bases short, with 18 bases between. CDR3 sequence (DNA): TGTGCCAGCTCGCAGACAGCCTCTCGGGGTAATTCACCCCTCCACTTT. Its translation: CASSQTASRGNSPLHF. The full variable domain, rest sourced from reference TRBV18 and TRBJ1-6, is NAGVMQNPRHLVRRRGQEARLRCSPMKGHSHVYWYRQLPEEGLKFMVYLQKENIIDESGMPKERFSAEFPKEGPSILRIQQVVRGDSAAYFCASSQTASRGNSPLHFGNGTRLTVT.